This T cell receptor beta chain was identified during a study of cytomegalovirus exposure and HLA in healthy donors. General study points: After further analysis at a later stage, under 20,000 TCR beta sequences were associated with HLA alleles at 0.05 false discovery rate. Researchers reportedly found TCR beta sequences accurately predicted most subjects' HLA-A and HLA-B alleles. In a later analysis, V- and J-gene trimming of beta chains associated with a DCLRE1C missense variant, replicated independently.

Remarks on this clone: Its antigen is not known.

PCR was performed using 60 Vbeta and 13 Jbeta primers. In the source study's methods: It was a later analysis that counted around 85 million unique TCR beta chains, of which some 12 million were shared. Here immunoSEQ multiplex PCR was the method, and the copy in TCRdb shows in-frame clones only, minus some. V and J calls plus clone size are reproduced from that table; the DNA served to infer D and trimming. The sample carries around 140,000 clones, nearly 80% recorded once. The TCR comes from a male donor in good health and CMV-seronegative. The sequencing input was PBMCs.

The CDR3 DNA sequence: TGTGCCAGCAGCATCGAGAGCGCTTTCGATGGCTACACCTTC. Translating gives CASSIESAFDGYTF. The J gene is TRBJ1-2, the V gene TRBV7-9; D gene ambiguous. This CDR3 is built from 14 residues. The V gene's germline CDR1 is SEHNR and CDR2 FQNEAQ (reference sequence). Trimming took off 5 bases at V and 6 bases at J, with 16 bases between the two ends.